A few counts support the clone carrying this T cell receptor beta chain. The researchers put some 200,000 CFSE-labeled responder cells into plates with some 200,000 irradiated, violet-dye-labeled stimulator cells. This specimen belongs to a study of graft-versus-host responses after intestinal transplantation. Study in general: Among the recipients, all got anti-thymocyte globulin induction and then tacrolimus and steroids for around 3 years.

The data were produced by immunoSEQ multiplex PCR, yet TCRdb's version contains in-frame clones alone and is incomplete. This sample has roughly 9,700 clones; roughly a third occur once, and the top ten carry about 13%. This CDR3 comprises 12 residues. Per germline, CDR1 SQVTM and CDR2 ANQGSEA. V lost 6 bases and J 2 bases, leaving 11 bases between the germline ends. This TCR derives from a human patient who received an intestinal transplant. This sample comprised alloreactive CD8+ T cells from a mixed lymphocyte reaction culture, obtained before intestinal transplant. The subset: CFSE-low proliferating T cells sorted from roughly 6-day pre-transplant mixed lymphocyte reaction (GvH or HvG direction). V and J are TRBV29-1 and TRBJ2-7, with TRBD1 as a possible D gene (6 bases). Here the CDR3 DNA reads TGCAGCGTAGAACAGGGCCCCTACGAGCAGTACTTC. Translated: CSVEQGPYEQYF.